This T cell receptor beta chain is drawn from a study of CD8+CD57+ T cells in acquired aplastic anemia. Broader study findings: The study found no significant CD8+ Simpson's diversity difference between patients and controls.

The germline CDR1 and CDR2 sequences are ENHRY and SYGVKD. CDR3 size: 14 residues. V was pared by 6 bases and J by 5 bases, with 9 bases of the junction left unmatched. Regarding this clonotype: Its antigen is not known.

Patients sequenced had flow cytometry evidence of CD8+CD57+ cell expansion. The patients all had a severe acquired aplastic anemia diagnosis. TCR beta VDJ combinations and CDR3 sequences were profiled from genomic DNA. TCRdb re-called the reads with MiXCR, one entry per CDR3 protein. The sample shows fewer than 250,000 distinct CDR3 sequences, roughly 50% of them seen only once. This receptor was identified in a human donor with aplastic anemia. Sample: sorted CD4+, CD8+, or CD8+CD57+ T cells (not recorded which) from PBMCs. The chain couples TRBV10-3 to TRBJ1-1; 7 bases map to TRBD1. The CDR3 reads CAIRDDYRGTEAFF. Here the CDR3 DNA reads TGTGCCATCAGGGATGATTACAGGGGTACTGAAGCTTTCTTT.